Listed below are T cell receptor beta chains from one sample, sequenced in a study of T cells in Graves' hyperthyroidism and ophthalmopathy. MiXCR, applied by TCRdb to the multiplex PCR reads, yields one record per CDR3 protein. Among some 510,000 distinct CDR3 sequences listed, less than 25% were seen once. The material sequenced was blood. These receptors all stem from a man aged 18 to 35 with Graves' hyperthyroidism. CDR3s include the opening cysteine and the closing phenylalanine or tryptophan. D genes are given only for firm matches. A clone size is listed for some rows: how often the clone was seen (once, few, many), or a class if it is expanded.

size	V	J	D	DNA	CDR3
many	TRBV6-2/TRBV6-3	TRBJ2-7	-	TGTGCCAGCAGTTCTAGGACTTACTACGAGCAGTACTTC	CASSSRTYYEQYF
many	TRBV19	TRBJ1-1	TRBD1	TGTGCCAGTAGTAGGGACAGGGGGAGAGGGACTGAAGCTTTCTTT	CASSRDRGRGTEAFF
many	TRBV11-2	TRBJ1-1	-	TGTGCCAGCAGCCATCAGGCCGGCACTGAAGCTTTCTTT	CASSHQAGTEAFF
many	TRBV5-1	TRBJ1-2	-	TGCGCCAGCAGCTTGCGTGGTGTCGGCAGGCAGTATGGCTACACCTTC	CASSLRGVGRQYGYTF
-	TRBV5-5	TRBJ2-4	TRBD2	TGTGCCAGCAGTCCCGGCGGGGGATCCAAAAACATTCAGTACTTC	CASSPGGGSKNIQYF
-	TRBV20-1	TRBJ2-5	-	TGCAGTGCCGCTCCCCAGCTGGGCTGGAAGACCCAGTACTTC	CSAAPQLGWKTQYF
many	TRBV2	TRBJ2-5	TRBD1	TGTGCCAGCACCGGACAGGGAGGAGAGACCCAGTACTTC	CASTGQGGETQYF
-	TRBV20-1	TRBJ1-2	-	TGCAGTGCTAGCCCGTGGACAGCTAACTATGGCTACACCTTC	CSASPWTANYGYTF
-	TRBV27	TRBJ1-2	TRBD1	TGTGCCAGCAGTTCGTCCTCCGCGGGACAGGGGGCGTGGACCTTCTATGGCTACACCTTC	CASSSSSAGQGAWTFYGYTF
-	TRBV7-2	TRBJ2-1	TRBD1	TGTGCCAGCAGCTTCGTGGGACAGTACAATGAGCAGTTCTTC	CASSFVGQYNEQFF
many	TRBV12-3/TRBV12-4	TRBJ2-7	TRBD2	TGTGCCAGCAGTCCCCGGGGGGGTAGGTGGAACGAGCAGTACTTC	CASSPRGGRWNEQYF